The present T cell receptor (beta chain) was sequenced within a study of T cells in Graves' hyperthyroidism and ophthalmopathy. TCR beta CDR3 sequences were amplified from RNA transcripts. HTBI primers were used for first-round RT-PCR of the TCR CDR3. TCRdb passed the multiplex PCR reads through MiXCR, listing each CDR3 protein once. Of around 620,000 distinct CDR3 sequences detected, roughly 46% appear once; the ten largest clones hold 15% to 20%. This clonotype was found a few times. Sequencing was done on a sample of peripheral blood or thyroid tissue (not recorded which). The receptor was derived from an adult woman with Graves' disease, either hyperthyroidism or ophthalmopathy (not recorded which).

This chain's CDR3 is CASSPDRGPYEQYF. The CDR3 DNA sequence: TGTGCCAGCAGTCCTGACCGTGGCCCCTACGAGCAGTACTTC. V usage is TRBV11-1 and J usage is TRBJ2-7, with no clear D. Germline assignment: CDR1 SGHAT and CDR2 FQDESV (reference sequence). The length of the CDR3 is 14 residues. The V end lost 6 bases, the J end lost 2 bases, and 14 bases lay between the germline ends.